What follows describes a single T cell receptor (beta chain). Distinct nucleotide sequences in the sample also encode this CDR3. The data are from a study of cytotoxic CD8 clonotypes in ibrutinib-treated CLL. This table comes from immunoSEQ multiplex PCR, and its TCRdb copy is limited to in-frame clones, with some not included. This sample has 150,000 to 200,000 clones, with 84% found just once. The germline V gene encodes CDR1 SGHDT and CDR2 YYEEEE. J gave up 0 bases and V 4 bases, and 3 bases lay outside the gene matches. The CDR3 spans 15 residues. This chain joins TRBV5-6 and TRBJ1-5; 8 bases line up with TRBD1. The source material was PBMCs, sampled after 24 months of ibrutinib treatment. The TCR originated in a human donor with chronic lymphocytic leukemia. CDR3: CASSRTGYSNQPQHF. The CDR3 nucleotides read TGTGCCAGCAGCCGGACAGGGTATAGCAATCAGCCCCAGCATTTT.